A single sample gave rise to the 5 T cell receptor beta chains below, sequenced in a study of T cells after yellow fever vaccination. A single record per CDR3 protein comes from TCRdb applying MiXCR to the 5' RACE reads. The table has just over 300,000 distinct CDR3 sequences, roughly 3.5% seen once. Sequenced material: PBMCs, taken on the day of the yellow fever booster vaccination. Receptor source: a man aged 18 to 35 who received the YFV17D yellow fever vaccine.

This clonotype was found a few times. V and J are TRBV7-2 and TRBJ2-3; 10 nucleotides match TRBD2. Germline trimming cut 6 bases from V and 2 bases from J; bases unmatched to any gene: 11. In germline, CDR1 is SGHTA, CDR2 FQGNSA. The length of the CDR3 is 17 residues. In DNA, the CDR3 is TGTGCCAGCAGACCTCGGGTAGCGGGGGGCCCCACAGATACGCAGTATTTT. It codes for CASRPRVAGGPTDTQYF. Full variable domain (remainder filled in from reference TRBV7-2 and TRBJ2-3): GAGVSQSPSNKVTEKGKDVELRCDPISGHTALYWYRQSLGQGLEFLIYFQGNSAPDKSGLPSDRFSAERTGGSVSTLTIQRTQQEDSAVYLCASRPRVAGGPTDTQYFGPGTRLTVL.

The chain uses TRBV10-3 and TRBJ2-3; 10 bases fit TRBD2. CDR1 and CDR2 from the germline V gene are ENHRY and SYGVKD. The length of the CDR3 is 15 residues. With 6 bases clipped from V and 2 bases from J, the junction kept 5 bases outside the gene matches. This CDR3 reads CAIRPGLATTDTQYF. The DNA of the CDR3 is TGTGCCATCAGGCCGGGACTAGCGACCACAGATACGCAGTATTTT.

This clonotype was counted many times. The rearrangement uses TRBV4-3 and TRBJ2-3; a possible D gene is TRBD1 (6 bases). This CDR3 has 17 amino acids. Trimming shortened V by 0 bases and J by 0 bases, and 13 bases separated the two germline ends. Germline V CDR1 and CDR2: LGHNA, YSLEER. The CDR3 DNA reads TGCGCCAGCAGCCAAGATTGGTCGACAGGCAGCACAGATACGCAGTATTTT. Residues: CASSQDWSTGSTDTQYF.

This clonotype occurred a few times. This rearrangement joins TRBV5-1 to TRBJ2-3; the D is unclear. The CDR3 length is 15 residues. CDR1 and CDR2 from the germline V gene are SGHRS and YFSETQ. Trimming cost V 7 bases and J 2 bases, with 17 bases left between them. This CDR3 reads CASSEETGLTDTQYF. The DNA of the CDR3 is TGCGCCAGCTCAGAAGAGACGGGCCTCACAGATACGCAGTATTTT.

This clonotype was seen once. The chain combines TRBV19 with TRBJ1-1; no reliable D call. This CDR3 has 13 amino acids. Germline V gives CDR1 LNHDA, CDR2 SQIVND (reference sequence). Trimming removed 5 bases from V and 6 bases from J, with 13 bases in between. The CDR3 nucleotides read TGTGCCAGTAGTGCCCTCTCGGGTTCTGAAGCTTTCTTT. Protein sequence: CASSALSGSEAFF.